This T cell receptor beta chain appears in the sequencing data of a study of human T cells and chemical hapten exposure (dated by TCRdb to the early 2020s). Context from the whole study: For sensitization, 2% DPC in acetone was applied to a roughly 2 cm by roughly 2 cm area of upper inner arm skin. Throughout the study period of approximately 23 weeks, patients also received therapeutic DPC doses to the scalp every week. The study tracked peripheral blood TCR repertoire changes in vivo during primary and secondary sensitization to the hapten diphenylcyclopropenone (DPC) in alopecia patients. Blood was sampled from patients pre-sensitization (week 0) and at 2, 6 and about 24 weeks after DPC sensitization. For TCR sequencing, blood came from 25 to 30 alopecia patients at anywhere from one to four time points (pre-sensitization, 2, 6 and 24 weeks). Most of the patients in the cohort were female, and the cohort covered alopecia areata with under or over 50% scalp involvement, alopecia totalis and alopecia universalis. Patch testing was done on the upper back using Finn chambers containing 0.01% DPC, and results were scored after 6 days according to International Contact Dermatitis Research Group standards. Libraries were combined into a pool for sequencing, and differences in TCR yield between samples came mainly from small differences in library volumes within the pool.

Study-level results and caveats: The number of TCRs above 1 in 1000 frequency did not change with DPC sensitization; there was no evidence of global repertoire structure alterations. A positive correlation was found between the number of PT1 expanded TCRs and patch test score, with significance reached at thresholds 8, 16 and 32 but not 4. Expanded TCRs formed significantly more large CDR3 similarity clusters than pre-sensitization or healthy control sets, consistent with antigen-driven responses. Alopecia, a presumed autoimmune disease, was present in all patients, so the immune response of the patients might differ from that of healthy individuals. Repeated subsampling changed both the strength of the expansion versus patch-test correlation and the threshold at which the correlation became significant.

This clonotype has ten or more counts. This clone's antigen is unknown. Per-base quality was not reported, and no clone a single base away is much larger than it. Receptors were amplified or captured by RACE. The instrument given in TCRdb is NextSeq 500. During library preparation, unique molecular identifiers were attached to individual cDNA molecules so that TCRs could be counted quantitatively and reproducibly. Each blood RNA sample was used to sequence both TCR alpha and TCR beta chains. The original pipeline was this. Samples had a median of around 92,000 TCRs, with a range from roughly 23,224 to 700,000. The Decombinator software suite was used to annotate the V, J and CDR3 of the TCR reads. For PS versus PT1 abundance plots, all samples were subsampled to the same number of TCRs (28,000). Expanded TCRs were defined as absent before sensitization and observed at least eight times at the 2-week time point. TCRdb took the public reads, trimmed them with fastp at Q25, ran MiXCR for clone calling and kept in-frame beta chains. Each entry merges the rows of one CDR3 protein and shows their most common DNA and genes. Here the V and J calls rest on TCRdb's processing, not on the authors' analysis. The sample has approximately 80,000 distinct CDR3 sequences on record, more than 8.5% of them singletons. 2% to 2.5% of the sample is in the top ten clones.

Reading the label with the study, this specimen's time point is: patch test 2, 6 weeks after DPC sensitization. The treatment or condition label here, explained by the study, means: therapeutic diphenylcyclopropenone sensitization with weekly scalp DPC. At every patch-test visit, the blood draw took place before the patch test was put on. Eligible patients were aged 18 to 70, diagnosed with alopecia, deemed suitable for DPC therapy, and excluded if pregnant. Unfractionated whole blood was collected in Tempus Blood RNA tubes, and total RNA was extracted from that blood. Taken from the germline V gene, the CDR1 and CDR2 loops are SGHRS and YFSETQ. From the cysteine up to the phenylalanine, the CDR3 has a length of 14 residues. The only DNA kept is the CDR3, 42 bases in frame from the first base. V was cut back by 2 bases and J by 0 bases, leaving a gap of 8 bases between them.

The receptor comes from a woman aged 25 to 39 with alopecia areata. Some clones in this sample may be carry-over from other donors' samples. Sequencing was performed on whole blood, taken in connection with sensitization to the hapten diphenylcyclopropenone (DPC). The chain links TRBV5-1 with TRBJ2-5; the D segment cannot be called with confidence. The nucleotide sequence is TGCGCCAGCAGCTTAAGGACGGACCAAGAGACCCAGTACTTC. It encodes CASSLRTDQETQYF.